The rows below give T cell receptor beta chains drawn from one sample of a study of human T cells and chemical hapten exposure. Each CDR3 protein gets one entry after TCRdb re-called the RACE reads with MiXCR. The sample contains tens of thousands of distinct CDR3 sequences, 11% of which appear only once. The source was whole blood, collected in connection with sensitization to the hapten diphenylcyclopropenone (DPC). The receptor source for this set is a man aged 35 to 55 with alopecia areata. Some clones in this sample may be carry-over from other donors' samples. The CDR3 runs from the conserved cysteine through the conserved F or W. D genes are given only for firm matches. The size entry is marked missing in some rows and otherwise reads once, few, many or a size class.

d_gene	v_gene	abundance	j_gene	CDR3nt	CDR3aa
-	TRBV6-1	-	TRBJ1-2	TGTGCCAGCATTGAGATGGAGACAGTCAACTATGGCTACACCTTC	CASIEMETVNYGYTF
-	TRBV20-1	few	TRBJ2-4	TGCAGTGCTCCAACGTTGGGGATCAAGTCCAAAAACATTCAGTACTTC	CSAPTLGIKSKNIQYF
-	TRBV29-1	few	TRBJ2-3	TGCAGCGTTGAAGGGGACTTTTTTCGGACGCAGTATTTT	CSVEGDFFRTQYF
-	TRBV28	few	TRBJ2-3	TGTGCCAGCAACTCCCCGGGGGCATTAGCAGCAGATACGCAGTATTTT	CASNSPGALAADTQYF
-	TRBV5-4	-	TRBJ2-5	TGTGCCAGCAGCCTGACACAGCAAGAGACCCAGTACTTC	CASSLTQQETQYF
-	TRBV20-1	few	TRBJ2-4	TGCAGTGCTAGAGCAACCGGACTATCTGCGAGAACTCAGTACTTC	CSARATGLSARTQYF
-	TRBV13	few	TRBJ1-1	TGTGCCAGCAGCCGTAGAGCTACGGGCACTGAAGCTTTCTTT	CASSRRATGTEAFF
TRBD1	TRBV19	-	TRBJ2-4	TGTGCCAGTAGTATGACCGGGACAGGGGGCGACATTCAGTACTTC	CASSMTGTGGDIQYF
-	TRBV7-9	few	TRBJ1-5	TGTGCCAGCAGCTTAGACGGCAGGGGAGACCAGCCCCAGCATTTT	CASSLDGRGDQPQHF
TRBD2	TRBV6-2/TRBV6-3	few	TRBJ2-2	TGTGCCAGCAGTTACCTAGCGGTCAACACCGGGGAGCTGTTTTTT	CASSYLAVNTGELFF